The 26 T cell receptor beta chains presented below share a single source sample, sequenced in a study of blood T cells in healthy people across ages. A second PCR, run for roughly 7 to 12 cycles, used a sample-barcoded 5' primer plus a J-beta primer mix. One entry per CDR3 protein, called by TCRdb with MiXCR from the 5' RACE reads. The sample has about a million distinct CDR3 sequences; roughly 52% are singletons. Sequencing input: blood. All receptors come from a man aged 25 to 40 in good health.

The sample holds a few counts of this clonotype. This chain joins TRBV12-3 or TRBV12-4 and TRBJ1-5, with D possibly matching TRBD1 (6 bases). V was pared by 6 bases and J by 0 bases, with 12 bases between. The CDR3 spans 15 residues. This CDR3 is CASSSGQSSNQPQHF. DNA for the CDR3: TGTGCCAGCAGCTCCGGACAGTCTAGCAATCAGCCCCAGCATTTT.

This clonotype showed up just a few times. The chain recombines TRBV2 with TRBJ2-6; 9 bases fit TRBD1. Germline lookup yields CDR1 SNHLY and CDR2 FYNNEI. CDR3 length equals 16 residues. Losses at the gene ends were 2 bases for V and 4 bases for J; bases not matched to a gene: 3. The CDR3 region has the DNA TGTGCCAGCAGTGAACGGACAGGGGCCGGGGCCAACGTCCTGACTTTC. This encodes CASSERTGAGANVLTF.

The V call is TRBV10-3, the J call TRBJ2-2; 7 positions match TRBD1. V was clipped by 6 bases and J by 3 bases; unmatched bases: 7. The CDR3 runs 15 residues. Germline V gene data show CDR1 as ENHRY and CDR2 as SYGVKD. CDR3 coding DNA: TGTGCCATCAGGCCAGGGGGTTCGGACACCGGGGAGCTGTTTTTT. This gives the protein CAIRPGGSDTGELFF.

This clonotype was seen only a few times. The genes are TRBV20-1 and TRBJ2-7; 10 nucleotides agree with TRBD2. The J call may not be correct, given that the DNA end is closer to TRBJ2-5. The CDR3 is 13 amino acids. The germline V gene has CDR1 DFQATT and CDR2 SNEGSKA (reference sequence). CDR3: CSALSGGGVTQYF. DNA for the CDR3: TGCAGTGCCTTGAGCGGGGGGGGTGTGACCCAGTACTTC.

This clonotype was detected ten times or more. The chain links TRBV7-9 to TRBJ1-2, with TRBD1 matching over 9 bases. Germline V lookup: CDR1 SEHNR, CDR2 FQNEAQ (reference sequence). Losses at the gene ends were 6 bases for V and 2 bases for J; bases not matched to a gene: 10. The CDR3 has 16 amino acids. The CDR3 spells CASSTPGQGGNYGYTF. CDR3 nucleotide sequence: TGTGCCAGCAGTACTCCGGGACAGGGTGGAAACTATGGCTACACCTTC.

The chain has TRBV4-1 and TRBJ1-5, with 9 bases fitting TRBD1. CDR3 length: 17 residues. V dropped 4 bases and J dropped 3; count of bases not matched to a gene: 10. In germline, CDR1 is MGHRA, CDR2 YSYEKL. The CDR3 protein is CASSLVQGAQVNQPQHF. For the CDR3, the DNA is TGCGCCAGCAGCCTTGTACAGGGGGCGCAGGTCAATCAGCCCCAGCATTTT.

DNA for the CDR3: TGTGCCAGCAGCCCAGGGGGGGGGCTTGACAATCAGCCCCAGCATTTT. Protein product: CASSPGGGLDNQPQHF. This chain uses TRBV7-9 with TRBJ1-5, with 7 positions matching TRBD1. The V and J ends lost 5 bases and 3 bases, in that order; junction bases with no gene match: 10. Germline values: CDR1 SEHNR, CDR2 FQNEAQ (reference sequence). This CDR3 is 16 amino acids long.

The chain uses TRBV12-3 or TRBV12-4 and TRBJ2-7; the D is unclear. The CDR3 consists of 16 residues. The V end was cut by 10 bases, the J end by 5 bases, with 27 bases between. Here the CDR3 reads CATSWFGPPKVDEQYF. The CDR3 DNA follows: TGTGCCACCTCCTGGTTCGGGCCGCCCAAGGTGGACGAGCAGTACTTC.

V is TRBV5-6 and J is TRBJ2-3, with 11 bases lining up with TRBD2. Germline assignment: CDR1 SGHDT and CDR2 YYEEEE. CDR3 length: 18 residues. The junction had 6 bases not matched to a gene; V was cut back by 0 bases and J by 0 bases. The CDR3: CASSLAATSGTSTDTQYF. CDR3 sequence (DNA): TGTGCCAGCAGCTTGGCGGCGACTAGCGGGACTAGCACAGATACGCAGTATTTT.

J is TRBJ2-3 and V is TRBV4-2, with 8 bases that match TRBD2. The V gene end was trimmed by 0 bases and the J gene end by 3 bases; junction bases not matched to a gene: 5. The CDR3 has 16 amino acids. The germline gives CDR1 LGHNA, CDR2 YNFKEQ. The CDR3 reads CASSQEGAGVTDTQYF. The CDR3 DNA follows: TGTGCCAGCAGCCAAGAAGGAGCGGGAGTTACAGATACGCAGTATTTT.

This clonotype was seen repeatedly, ten times or more. The rearrangement uses TRBV6-2 or TRBV6-3 and TRBJ2-7, with D possibly being TRBD1 (6 bases). V lost 6 bases and J 0 bases, leaving 12 bases between the germline ends. The CDR3 contains 14 residues. Per the germline V gene, CDR1 is MNHEY and CDR2 is SVGEGT. Here the CDR3 reads CASSPGTSSYEQYF. CDR3 in DNA: TGTGCCAGCAGCCCGGGGACAAGCTCCTACGAGCAGTACTTC.

The rearrangement links TRBV2 to TRBJ2-4; 7 bases are a match to TRBD2. TRBJ2-7 matches the DNA end more closely, so the J call is doubtful. The CDR3 contains 12 residues. Germline V CDR1 and CDR2: SNHLY, FYNNEI. The CDR3 loop reads CASSRDYFEQYF. The CDR3 coding sequence is TGTGCCAGCAGTCGGGACTACTTCGAGCAGTACTTC.

This clonotype was detected a few times. V usage is TRBV7-2 and J usage is TRBJ1-4; TRBD1 is a possible D gene (5 bases). Germline V CDR1 and CDR2: SGHTA, FQGNSA. The length of the CDR3 is 13 residues. Trimming cost V 6 bases and J 5 bases, with 10 bases left between them. This CDR3 reads CASRRDQNEKLFF. CDR3 in DNA: TGTGCCAGCAGAAGGGACCAGAATGAAAAACTGTTTTTT.

CDR3 sequence: CASSSTGMHNQPQHF. The CDR3 DNA is TGTGCCAGCAGCTCGACAGGGATGCACAATCAGCCCCAGCATTTT. The V gene is TRBV7-2, the J gene TRBJ1-5; 7 bases match TRBD1. The CDR3 totals 15 residues. The ends lost 4 bases at V and 3 bases at J; junction bases unmatched: 6. The germline CDR1 and CDR2 sequences are SGHTA and FQGNSA.

The J gene is TRBJ1-6, the V gene TRBV3-1, with 7 nucleotides matching TRBD1. From germline, CDR1 is LGHDT and CDR2 YNNKEL (reference sequence). The CDR3 is 14 residues long. The trim removed 1 base at V and 9 bases at J, leaving 3 bases unmatched. The CDR3 sequence: CASSQVTGVSPLHF. CDR3 in DNA: TGTGCCAGCAGCCAAGTTACAGGGGTTTCACCCCTCCACTTT. The variable domain in full, with the rest retrieved from reference TRBV3-1 and TRBJ1-6, is DTAVSQTPKYLVTQMGNDKSIKCEQNLGHDTMYWYKQDSKKFLKIMFSYNNKELIINETVPNRFSPKSPDKAHLNLHINSLELGDSAVYFCASSQVTGVSPLHFGNGTRLTVT.

Turning to this clonotype: Compared with germline, one end of the junction differs, possibly owing to a read error. The chain uses TRBV2 and TRBJ1-5, with 8 positions matching TRBD1. The germline gives CDR1 SNHLY, CDR2 FYNNEI. The CDR3 totals 15 residues. The CDR3 loop reads CASSERAGGGQPQHF. The CDR3 nucleotides are TGTGCCAGTAGTGAAAGGGCAGGGGGCGGCCAGCCCCAGCATTTT.

The V call is TRBV28, the J call TRBJ2-1, with TRBD2 matching over 9 bases. Trimming cost V 6 bases and J 5 bases; bases outside gene matches: 11. CDR3 length equals 16 residues. Germline CDR1 reads MDHEN; CDR2 reads SYDVKM. The CDR3, as DNA: TGTGCCAGCAGCCGGGTAGCGGGGGCCTCTAACAATGAGCAGTTCTTC. Residues: CASSRVAGASNNEQFF.

This clonotype was counted a few times. The genes are TRBV4-3 and TRBJ1-6, with a possible D match to TRBD1 (5 bases). CDR1 and CDR2 (germline): LGHNA, YSLEER. This CDR3 has 16 residues. Deletions cut 4 bases from V and 7 bases from J, with 17 bases between. The CDR3 is CASSRRGGEGNSPLHF. CDR3 coding DNA: TGCGCCAGCAGCCGAAGGGGAGGGGAAGGAAATTCACCCCTCCACTTT.

This sequence joins TRBV29-1 and TRBJ1-1, with TRBD1 matching over 7 bases. CDR3 size: 12 residues. V lost 6 bases and J lost 6; bases outside the gene matches: 7. Germline V CDR1 and CDR2: SQVTM, ANQGSEA. The CDR3 reads CSVTGSHPEAFF. CDR3 nucleotide sequence: TGCAGCGTGACAGGGTCCCATCCTGAAGCTTTCTTT.

The V call is TRBV5-1, the J call TRBJ2-7; 7 bases are a match to TRBD2. The CDR3 extends over 13 amino acids. V was pared by 6 bases and J by 7 bases, with 10 bases of the junction left unmatched. Germline V lookup: CDR1 SGHRS, CDR2 YFSETQ. CDR3 amino acids: CASISSGYNEQYF. The DNA for the CDR3 is TGCGCCAGCATATCTAGCGGCTACAATGAGCAGTACTTC.

This clonotype was seen a handful of times. The chain joins TRBV3-1 to TRBJ2-5; 8 bases fit TRBD1. Near its end, the DNA agrees better with TRBJ2-7, so the J call may be wrong. The CDR3 is 16 residues long. The germline CDR1 and CDR2 sequences are LGHDT and YNNKEL (reference sequence). This chain's CDR3 is CASSQDRNRGKYEQYF. The CDR3 nucleotides are TGTGCCAGCAGCCAAGATCGAAACAGGGGGAAATACGAGCAGTACTTC.

V and J are TRBV6-1 and TRBJ1-5, with 7 bases matching TRBD1. The CDR3 extends over 14 amino acids. Germline CDR1 is MNHNS and CDR2 is SASEGT. J gave up 7 bases and V 1 base, and 4 bases lay outside the gene matches. The CDR3 loop is CASSEGAGGQPQHF. CDR3 DNA: TGTGCCAGCAGTGAAGGGGCAGGGGGACAGCCCCAGCATTTT.

The table lists this clonotype with a few counts. The V and J genes are TRBV12-3 or TRBV12-4 and TRBJ2-5; 7 bases line up with TRBD1. This CDR3 is built from 14 residues. V was pared by 5 bases and J by 5 bases, with 8 bases of the junction left unmatched. The CDR3 is CASSQRQGRETQYF. Here the CDR3 DNA reads TGTGCCAGCAGTCAACGACAGGGCCGGGAGACCCAGTACTTC.

The chain has TRBV20-1 and TRBJ1-5; tentative D call: TRBD1 (5 bases). The ends were cut back, 6 bases at V and 1 base at J, with 10 bases in the middle. The V gene's germline CDR1 is DFQATT and CDR2 SNEGSKA (reference sequence). The CDR3 runs to 13 residues. As DNA, the CDR3 is TGCAGTGCGACTAGACAGAGCAATCAGCCCCAGCATTTT. Translated, it gives CSATRQSNQPQHF.

This sequence joins TRBV3-1 and TRBJ2-4; the D gene is possibly TRBD1 (5 bases). The J call may be wrong; the DNA end is better matched by TRBJ2-7. Germline V CDR1 and CDR2: LGHDT, YNNKEL (reference sequence). The CDR3 has 14 residues. In nucleotides, the CDR3 is TGTGCCAGCAGCCACTACGGCAGGGCTTACGAGCAGTACTTC. Encoded protein: CASSHYGRAYEQYF.

The chain has TRBV6-5 and TRBJ2-5, with 10 bases lining up with TRBD2. The J segment lost 3 bases and the V segment lost 0 bases, leaving 13 bases of the junction unmatched. In germline, CDR1 is MNHEY, CDR2 SVGAGI. This CDR3 is 19 amino acids long. The CDR3 region has the DNA TGTGCCAGCAGTTACTCGACGTTCGGGGACGGGACTAGCGAAGAGACCCAGTACTTC. This gives the protein CASSYSTFGDGTSEETQYF.